This TCR beta chain was found in a study of blood T cell repertoires in COVID-19. Whole-study context: Researchers got acute and convalescent COVID-19 samples from the United States, Italy and Spain.

Only in-frame clones appear in the TCRdb table, and some are missing; sequencing was by immunoSEQ multiplex PCR. The sample carries 150,000 to 200,000 clones, approximately 83% recorded once. V shed 6 bases and J 7 bases; nucleotides not matched to a gene: 6. The germline CDR1 and CDR2 sequences are LNHDA and SQIVND (reference sequence). The CDR3 sequence is 14 residues long. Exposed enrollees encountered a COVID-19 case at some point within 2 weeks before study entry. The chain couples TRBV19 to TRBJ2-2; 9 nucleotides match TRBD1. The sequenced material came from PBMCs or T cells enriched from blood (not recorded which). This clonotype was obtained from a man aged 70 or older who had been exposed to COVID-19. CDR3 loop: CASSAGQGFGELFF. DNA for the CDR3: TGTGCCAGTAGCGCTGGACAGGGGTTCGGGGAGCTGTTTTTT.